These 24 T cell receptor beta chains share one sample of origin, sequenced in a study of cytomegalovirus exposure and HLA in healthy donors. PCR involved 60 Vbeta and 13 Jbeta primers. The repertoire was sequenced with immunoSEQ multiplex PCR; TCRdb's copy has only in-frame clones and lacks some. Here the sample spans approximately 140,000 clones, around 77% being singletons. The specimen was PBMCs. All receptors come from a woman between 40 and 55 years old in good health and CMV-seropositive.

J is TRBJ2-7 and V is TRBV7-3, with 9 bases aligning to TRBD1. V gave up 5 bases and J gave up 7 bases; unmatched junction bases: 9. Germline CDR1 reads SGHTA; CDR2 reads FQGTGA. This CDR3 comprises 14 residues. The CDR3 sequence: CASSPGQGAREQYF. The CDR3 DNA reads TGTGCCAGCAGCCCGGGACAGGGTGCTCGGGAGCAGTACTTC.

The chain links TRBV30 to TRBJ2-5; the D is unclear. The CDR3 loop spans 13 amino acids. Germline CDR1 GTSNPN, CDR2 SVGIG (reference sequence). The ends were cut back, 4 bases at V and 2 bases at J, with 11 bases in the middle. CDR3 bases: TGTGCCTGGATCGGCAGCAGGCAAGAGACCCAGTACTTC. This sequence encodes CAWIGSRQETQYF.

The rearrangement links TRBV21-1 to TRBJ2-4; the table assigns TRBD1, which was not confirmed against the DNA. TRBV21-1 is reported as a pseudogene. CDR3 length: 15 amino acids. The CDR3 loop is CASIPEGQMPFGLYF. Written as DNA, the CDR3 is TGTGCCAGCATCCCTGAGGGACAGATGCCTTTCGGTCTGTACTTC.

The chain employs TRBV5-1 and TRBJ2-5; TRBD2 matches at 8 bases. Trimming took 5 bases from V and 5 from J; bases not matched to a gene: 14. The CDR3 has 16 amino acids. Germline V gene lookup returns CDR1 SGHRS and CDR2 YFSETQ. The CDR3 DNA sequence: TGCGCCAGCAGTCCGGCGGGCGGGGGGATCCGGGAGACCCAGTACTTC. This translates into CASSPAGGGIRETQYF.

The rearrangement joins TRBV6-6 to TRBJ1-1; 7 positions agree with TRBD1. The CDR3 runs 13 residues. The trim removed 8 bases at V and 0 bases at J, leaving 3 bases unmatched. The V gene's germline CDR1 is MNHNY and CDR2 SVGAGI (reference sequence). CDR3 region: CASGDSMNTEAFF. The CDR3 region has the DNA TGTGCCAGCGGGGACAGCATGAACACTGAAGCTTTCTTT.

This clone was picked up a small number of times. The rearrangement uses TRBV5-1 and TRBJ1-2; D call uncertain. Between the trimmed V and J ends, which lost 4 bases and 5 bases, there was a span of 9 bases. This CDR3 comprises 12 residues. CDR1 is SGHRS and CDR2 is YFSETQ in the germline V gene. The DNA for the CDR3 is TGCGCCAGCAGCGAGGGTCGGTATGGCTACACCTTC. Amino acid sequence: CASSEGRYGYTF.

This chain joins TRBV5-6 and TRBJ2-7; 12 bases are a match to TRBD1. The CDR3 has 15 residues. From germline, CDR1 is SGHDT and CDR2 YYEEEE. Trimming at V came to 4 bases and at J to 10 bases, leaving 12 bases not matched to a gene. CDR3 loop: CASSPGTGGTVPQYF. Written as DNA, the CDR3 is TGTGCCAGCAGCCCCGGGACAGGGGGCACTGTACCCCAGTACTTC.

The chain has TRBV9 and TRBJ2-1; 7 bases map to TRBD1. Losses at the gene ends were 3 bases for V and 10 bases for J; bases not matched to a gene: 7. CDR3 length: 13 residues. Germline V gene lookup returns CDR1 SGDLS and CDR2 YYNGEE. The DNA of the CDR3 is TGTGCCAGCAGCGCGACGACAGGGTCCGAGCAGTTCTTC. Its protein is CASSATTGSEQFF.

V usage is TRBV30 and J usage is TRBJ1-1; D uncertain. The CDR3 has 12 amino acids. The germline V gene has CDR1 GTSNPN and CDR2 SVGIG (reference sequence). With 4 bases removed from V and 4 bases from J, the gap between germline ends came to 10 bases. The CDR3 spells CAWMFGSTEAFF. The DNA for the CDR3 is TGTGCCTGGATGTTCGGTAGCACTGAAGCTTTCTTT.

This clone showed up just once. The V gene is TRBV5-1, the J gene TRBJ1-2; D is possibly TRBD1 (6 bases). V was trimmed by 4 bases and J by 1 base, leaving 8 bases between them. Germline V gives CDR1 SGHRS, CDR2 YFSETQ. This CDR3 spans 13 amino acids. CDR3 sequence reads: CASSQQGNYGYTF. CDR3 DNA: TGCGCCAGCAGCCAACAGGGTAACTATGGCTACACCTTC.

This sequence joins TRBV11-2 and TRBJ2-7; no clear D. The CDR3 spans 14 residues. The V gene lost 4 bases and the J gene lost 2 bases, with 12 bases spanning the gap. Germline CDR1 SGHAT, CDR2 FQNNGV. CDR3 sequence: CASSSSKPPYEQYF. The DNA for the CDR3 is TGTGCCAGCAGCTCCAGTAAACCCCCCTACGAGCAGTACTTC.

The chain is built from TRBV27 and TRBJ2-5; D may be TRBD1 (5 bases). The V end was cut by 5 bases, the J end by 2 bases, with 21 bases between. Germline V gene sequence: CDR1 MNHEY, CDR2 SMNVEV (reference sequence). This CDR3 has 17 amino acids. The CDR3 here is CASSPLGDSYTQETQYF. The CDR3 nucleotides are TGTGCCAGCAGTCCGCTGGGTGACAGCTATACTCAAGAGACCCAGTACTTC.

The chain joins TRBV18 to TRBJ1-5; D ambiguous. The CDR3 has 13 amino acids. V lost 4 bases, J lost 4 bases, and 8 bases lay in between. Germline assignment: CDR1 KGHSH and CDR2 LQKENI. As DNA, the CDR3 is TGTGCCAGCTCACTCGACGGGAATCAGCCCCAGCATTTT. Translated, it gives CASSLDGNQPQHF. Based on the CDR3 plus reference TRBV18 and TRBJ1-5, the full variable domain is NAGVMQNPRHLVRRRGQEARLRCSPMKGHSHVYWYRQLPEEGLKFMVYLQKENIIDESGMPKERFSAEFPKEGPSILRIQQVVRGDSAAYFCASSLDGNQPQHFGDGTRLSIL.

The V gene is TRBV7-2, the J gene TRBJ2-3; D possibly corresponds to TRBD1 (5 bases). Trimming pared 6 bases from V and 6 bases from J, leaving 13 bases between. Germline CDR1 is SGHTA and CDR2 is FQGNSA. CDR3 size: 13 residues. In DNA, the CDR3 is TGTGCCAGCAGGGAAGGGGCCCTTGATACGCAGTATTTT. Amino acids: CASREGALDTQYF.

V usage is TRBV9 and J usage is TRBJ1-1; possible D gene TRBD1, 6 bases. There are 12 residues in the CDR3. The germline gives CDR1 SGDLS, CDR2 YYNGEE. Trimming pared 4 bases from V and 10 bases from J, leaving 14 bases between. CDR3 residues: CASSSTGFGAFF. The CDR3 DNA reads as TGTGCCAGCAGCTCTACAGGGTTTGGAGCTTTCTTT. Full variable domain (missing parts from reference TRBV9 and TRBJ1-1): DSGVTQTPKHLITATGQRVTLRCSPRSGDLSVYWYQQSLDQGLQFLIQYYNGEERAKGNILERFSAQQFPDLHSELNLSSLELGDSALYFCASSSTGFGAFFGQGTRLTVV.

V usage is TRBV7-3 and J usage is TRBJ2-3, with 10 bases that match TRBD2. The CDR3 loop spans 14 amino acids. Germline lookup yields CDR1 SGHTA and CDR2 FQGTGA. The J segment lost 6 bases and the V segment lost 2 bases, leaving 2 bases of the junction unmatched. DNA for the CDR3: TGTGCCAGCAGCTTACAACTAGCGGGGGATACGCAGTATTTT. It encodes CASSLQLAGDTQYF.

The V call is TRBV28, the J call TRBJ1-2, with D uncertain. The CDR3 runs 12 residues. The germline V gene has CDR1 MDHEN and CDR2 SYDVKM. Deletions cut 6 bases from V and 12 bases from J, with 17 bases between. CDR3 DNA: TGTGCCAGCAGCTTCCCCCTTGGAGGGAACACCTTC. Translation: CASSFPLGGNTF.

This chain joins TRBV28 and TRBJ1-4; D gene ambiguous. The germline gives CDR1 MDHEN, CDR2 SYDVKM. This CDR3 is 19 amino acids long. V was clipped by 0 bases and J by 0 bases, with 17 bases between them. CDR3 protein: CASSLWRVDLGATNEKLFF. Here the CDR3 DNA reads TGTGCCAGCAGTTTATGGCGGGTAGACCTAGGTGCAACTAATGAAAAACTGTTTTTT.

There are a few counts of this clone. The chain uses TRBV5-4 and TRBJ1-2; 7 bases agree with TRBD1. The CDR3 is made up of 14 amino acids. Germline V CDR1 and CDR2: SGHNT, YYREEE (reference sequence). Germline trimming cut 5 bases from V and 1 base from J; bases unmatched to any gene: 5. CDR3 amino acids: CASSSGTDNYGYTF. The CDR3 nucleotides read TGTGCCAGCAGTTCAGGGACAGATAACTATGGCTACACCTTC.

The chain carries TRBV6-1 and TRBJ2-3; 9 bases match TRBD2. Trimming removed 2 bases from V and 0 bases from J; junction bases left unmatched: 6. This CDR3 spans 17 amino acids. CDR1 MNHNS and CDR2 SASEGT come from the germline V gene. The CDR3 reads CASSEWLAGISTDTQYF. DNA for the CDR3: TGTGCCAGCAGTGAATGGCTAGCGGGGATTAGCACAGATACGCAGTATTTT.

The chain employs TRBV6-1 and TRBJ1-1; D is possibly TRBD1 (5 bases). Germline V gene lookup returns CDR1 MNHNS and CDR2 SASEGT. The CDR3 extends over 15 amino acids. Trimming pared 5 bases from V and 4 bases from J, leaving 17 bases between. The CDR3 sequence is CASSKDQGGFTEAFF. CDR3 in DNA: TGTGCCAGCAGTAAGGACCAGGGAGGTTTCACTGAAGCTTTCTTT.

The rearrangement uses TRBV6-5 and TRBJ2-6, with no clear D. The CDR3 loop spans 11 amino acids. V lost 8 bases and J 4 bases, leaving 3 bases between the germline ends. Per germline, CDR1 MNHEY and CDR2 SVGAGI. The CDR3 bases are TGTGCCAGCTCAGGGGCCAACGTCCTGACTTTC. It encodes CASSGANVLTF.

V usage is TRBV6-5 and J usage is TRBJ1-1, with D tentatively TRBD1 (5 bases). Trimming removed 0 bases at V and 5 bases at J, with 10 bases between. The CDR3 runs 14 residues. Germline values: CDR1 MNHEY, CDR2 SVGAGI. CDR3 in DNA: TGTGCCAGCAGTTACTCAGGGGTGGGGACTGAAGCTTTCTTT. Translated: CASSYSGVGTEAFF.

This clone was counted only a few times. This chain links TRBV7-2 with TRBJ2-3, with D uncertain. The CDR3 loop spans 12 amino acids. Trimming took off 6 bases at V and 6 bases at J, with 10 bases between the two ends. Germline CDR1 SGHTA, CDR2 FQGNSA. The CDR3 loop is CASRASADTQYF. CDR3 coding DNA: TGTGCCAGCAGAGCAAGCGCGGATACGCAGTATTTT.